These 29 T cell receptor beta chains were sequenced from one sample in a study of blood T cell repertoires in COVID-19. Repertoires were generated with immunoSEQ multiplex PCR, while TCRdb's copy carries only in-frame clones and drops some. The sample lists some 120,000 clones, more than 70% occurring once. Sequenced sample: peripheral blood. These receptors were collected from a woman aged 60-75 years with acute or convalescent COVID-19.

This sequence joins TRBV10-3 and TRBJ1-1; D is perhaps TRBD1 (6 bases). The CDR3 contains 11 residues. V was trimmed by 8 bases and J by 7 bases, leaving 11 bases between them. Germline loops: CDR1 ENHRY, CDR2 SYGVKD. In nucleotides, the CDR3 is TGTGCCATCGGGCGAGGGGGTGAAGCTTTCTTT. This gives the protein CAIGRGGEAFF.

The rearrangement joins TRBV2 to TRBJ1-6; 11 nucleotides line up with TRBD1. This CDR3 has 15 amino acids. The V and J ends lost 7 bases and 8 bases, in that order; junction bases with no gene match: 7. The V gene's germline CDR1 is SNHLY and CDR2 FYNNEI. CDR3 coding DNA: TGTGCCAGCATCCCGCGGACAGGGGGCGATTCACCCCTCCACTTT. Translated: CASIPRTGGDSPLHF.

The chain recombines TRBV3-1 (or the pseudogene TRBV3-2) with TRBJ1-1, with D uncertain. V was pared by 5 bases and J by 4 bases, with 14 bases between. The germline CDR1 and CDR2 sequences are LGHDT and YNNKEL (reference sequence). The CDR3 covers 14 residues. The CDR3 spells CASSTRGGGTEAFF. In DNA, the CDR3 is TGTGCCAGCAGCACCCGGGGAGGAGGCACTGAAGCTTTCTTT.

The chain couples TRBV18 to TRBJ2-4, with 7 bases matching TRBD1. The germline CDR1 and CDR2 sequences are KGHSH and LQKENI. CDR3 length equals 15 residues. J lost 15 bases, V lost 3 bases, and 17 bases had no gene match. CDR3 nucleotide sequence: TGTGCCAGCTCACCGACAGGGCAAGGAGTTTATAGAGGGTACTTC. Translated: CASSPTGQGVYRGYF.

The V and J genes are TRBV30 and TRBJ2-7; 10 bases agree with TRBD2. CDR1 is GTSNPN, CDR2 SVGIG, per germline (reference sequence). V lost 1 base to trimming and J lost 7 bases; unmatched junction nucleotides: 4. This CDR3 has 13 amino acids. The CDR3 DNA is TGTGCCTGGAGTGATAGCGGGAGGCGGGAGCAGTACGTC. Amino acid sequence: CAWSDSGRREQYV.

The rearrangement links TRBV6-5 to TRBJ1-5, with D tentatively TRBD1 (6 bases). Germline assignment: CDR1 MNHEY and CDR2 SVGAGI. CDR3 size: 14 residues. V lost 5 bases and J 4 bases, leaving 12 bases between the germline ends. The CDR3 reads CASSRGGGNQPQHF. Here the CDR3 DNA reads TGTGCCAGCAGTAGGGGGGGAGGGAATCAGCCCCAGCATTTT.

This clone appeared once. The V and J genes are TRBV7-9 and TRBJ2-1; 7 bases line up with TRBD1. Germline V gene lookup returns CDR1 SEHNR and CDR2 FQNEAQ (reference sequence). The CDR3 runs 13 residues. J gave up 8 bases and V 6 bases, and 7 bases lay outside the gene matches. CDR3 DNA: TGTGCCAGCAGTACAGGGGTATACGATGAGCAGTTCTTC. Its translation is CASSTGVYDEQFF.

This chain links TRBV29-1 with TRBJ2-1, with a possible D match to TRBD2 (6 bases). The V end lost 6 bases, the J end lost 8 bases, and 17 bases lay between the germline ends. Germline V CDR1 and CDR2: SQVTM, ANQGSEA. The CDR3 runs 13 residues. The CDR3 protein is CSVGSGRRDEQFF. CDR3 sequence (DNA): TGCAGCGTAGGTAGCGGTCGACGGGATGAGCAGTTCTTC.

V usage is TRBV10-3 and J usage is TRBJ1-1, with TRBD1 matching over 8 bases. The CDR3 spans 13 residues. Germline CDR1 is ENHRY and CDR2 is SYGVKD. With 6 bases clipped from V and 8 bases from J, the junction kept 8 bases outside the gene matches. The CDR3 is CAIRRDRSEEAFF. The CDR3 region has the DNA TGTGCCATCAGGAGGGACAGGTCTGAGGAAGCTTTCTTT.

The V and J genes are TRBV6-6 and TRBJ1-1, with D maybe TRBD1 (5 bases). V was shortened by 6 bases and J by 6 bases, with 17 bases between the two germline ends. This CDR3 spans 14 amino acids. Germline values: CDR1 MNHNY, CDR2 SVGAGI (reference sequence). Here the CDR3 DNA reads TGTGCCAGCAGACTGGGACCGGGGGGAGCTGAAGCTTTCTTT. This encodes CASRLGPGGAEAFF.

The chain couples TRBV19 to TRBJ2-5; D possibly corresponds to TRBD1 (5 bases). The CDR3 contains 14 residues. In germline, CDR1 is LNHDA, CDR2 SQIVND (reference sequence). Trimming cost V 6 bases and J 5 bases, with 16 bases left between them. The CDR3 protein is CASSKRRGGETQYF. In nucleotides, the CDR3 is TGTGCCAGTAGCAAAAGAAGGGGTGGGGAGACCCAGTACTTC.

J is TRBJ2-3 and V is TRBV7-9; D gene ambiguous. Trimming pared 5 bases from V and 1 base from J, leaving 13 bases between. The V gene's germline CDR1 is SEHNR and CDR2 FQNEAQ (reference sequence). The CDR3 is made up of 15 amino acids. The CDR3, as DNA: TGTGCCAGCAGCCCGAATCCGCTAGGCACAGATACGCAGTATTTT. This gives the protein CASSPNPLGTDTQYF.

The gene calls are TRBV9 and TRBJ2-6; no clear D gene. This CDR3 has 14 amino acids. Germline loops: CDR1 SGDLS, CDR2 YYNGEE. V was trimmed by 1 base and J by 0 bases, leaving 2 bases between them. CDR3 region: CASSVYSGANVLTF. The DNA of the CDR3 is TGTGCCAGCAGCGTATACTCTGGGGCCAACGTCCTGACTTTC. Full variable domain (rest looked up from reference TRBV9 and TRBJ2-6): DSGVTQTPKHLITATGQRVTLRCSPRSGDLSVYWYQQSLDQGLQFLIQYYNGEERAKGNILERFSAQQFPDLHSELNLSSLELGDSALYFCASSVYSGANVLTFGAGSRLTVL.

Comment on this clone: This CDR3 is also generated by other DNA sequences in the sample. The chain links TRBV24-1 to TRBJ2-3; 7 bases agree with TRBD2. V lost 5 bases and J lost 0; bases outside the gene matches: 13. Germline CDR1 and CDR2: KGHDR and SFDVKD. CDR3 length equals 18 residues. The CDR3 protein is CATSGAGDPRGSTDTQYF. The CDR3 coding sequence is TGTGCCACCAGTGGGGCGGGGGACCCCCGCGGGAGCACAGATACGCAGTATTTT.

The CDR3 DNA reads TGTGCCAGCAGCCCTCAAAGAGGGGGTGGGCAGCCCCAGCATTTT. As protein: CASSPQRGGGQPQHF. The V gene is TRBV28, the J gene TRBJ1-5; maybe TRBD1 (6 bases). This CDR3 comprises 15 residues. CDR1 and CDR2 (germline): MDHEN, SYDVKM. V was clipped by 6 bases and J by 7 bases, with 19 bases between them.

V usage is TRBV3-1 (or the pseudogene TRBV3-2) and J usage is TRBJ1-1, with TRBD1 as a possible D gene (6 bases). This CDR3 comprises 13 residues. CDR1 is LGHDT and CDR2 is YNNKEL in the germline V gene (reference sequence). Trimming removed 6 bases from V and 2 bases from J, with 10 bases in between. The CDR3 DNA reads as TGTGCCAGCAGGGGGACAACTAACACTGAAGCTTTCTTT. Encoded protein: CASRGTTNTEAFF.

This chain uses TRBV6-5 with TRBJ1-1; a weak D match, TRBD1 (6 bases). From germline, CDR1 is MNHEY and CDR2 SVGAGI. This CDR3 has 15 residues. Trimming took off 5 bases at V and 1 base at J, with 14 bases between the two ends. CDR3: CASSTPGHSNTEAFF. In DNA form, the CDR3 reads TGTGCCAGCAGTACTCCGGGACACTCGAACACTGAAGCTTTCTTT.

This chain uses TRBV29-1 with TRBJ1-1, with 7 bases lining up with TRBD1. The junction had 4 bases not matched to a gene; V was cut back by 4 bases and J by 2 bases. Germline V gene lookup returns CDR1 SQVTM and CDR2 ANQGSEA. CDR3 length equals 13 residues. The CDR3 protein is CSVVGGRNTEAFF. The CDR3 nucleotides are TGCAGCGTTGTAGGGGGCAGAAACACTGAAGCTTTCTTT. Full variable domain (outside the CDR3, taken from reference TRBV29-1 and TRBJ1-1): SAVISQKPSRDICQRGTSLTIQCQVDSQVTMMFWYRQQPGQSLTLIATANQGSEATYESGFVIDKFPISRPNLTFSTLTVSNMSPEDSSIYLCSVVGGRNTEAFFGQGTRLTVV.

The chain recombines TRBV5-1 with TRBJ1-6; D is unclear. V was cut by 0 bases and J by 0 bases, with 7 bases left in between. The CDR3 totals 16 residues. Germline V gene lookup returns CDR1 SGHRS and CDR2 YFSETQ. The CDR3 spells CASSLAAGSYNSPLHF. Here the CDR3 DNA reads TGCGCCAGCAGCTTGGCGGCAGGCTCCTATAATTCACCCCTCCACTTT.

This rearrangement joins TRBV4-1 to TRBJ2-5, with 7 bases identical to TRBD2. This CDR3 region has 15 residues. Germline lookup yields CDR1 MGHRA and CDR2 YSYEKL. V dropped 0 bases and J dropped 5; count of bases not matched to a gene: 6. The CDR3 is CASSQDGGGPETQYF. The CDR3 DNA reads TGCGCCAGCAGCCAAGACGGCGGGGGACCGGAGACCCAGTACTTC.

The CDR3 loop is CASSQDWEGTEAFF. The CDR3 DNA is TGCGCCAGCAGCCAAGATTGGGAGGGCACTGAAGCTTTCTTT. The V call is TRBV4-1, the J call TRBJ1-1; the D is unclear. This CDR3 has 14 residues. The ends were cut back, 0 bases at V and 4 bases at J, with 9 bases in the middle. Germline V CDR1 and CDR2: MGHRA, YSYEKL.

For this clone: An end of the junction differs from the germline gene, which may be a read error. This CDR3 is CASSTKTGYNF. CDR3 sequence (DNA): TGTGCCAGCAGTACGAAGACAGGCTACAATTTT. V is TRBV28 and J is TRBJ1-3, with D tentatively TRBD1 (6 bases). The germline V gene encodes CDR1 MDHEN and CDR2 SYDVKM. The CDR3 extends over 11 amino acids.

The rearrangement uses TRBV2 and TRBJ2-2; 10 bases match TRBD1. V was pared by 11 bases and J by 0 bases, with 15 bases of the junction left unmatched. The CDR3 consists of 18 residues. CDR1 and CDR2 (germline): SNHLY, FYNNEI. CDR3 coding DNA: TGTGCCCGAAACCGGGACAGGGGACGCTTGGCGAACACCGGGGAGCTGTTTTTT. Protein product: CARNRDRGRLANTGELFF.

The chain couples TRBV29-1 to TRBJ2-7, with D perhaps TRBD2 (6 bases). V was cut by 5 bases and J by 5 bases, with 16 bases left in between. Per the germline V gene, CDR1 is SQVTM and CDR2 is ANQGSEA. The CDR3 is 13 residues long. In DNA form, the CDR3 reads TGCAGCGTTTGGGACGGGAGACCCAACGAGCAGTACTTC. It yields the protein CSVWDGRPNEQYF.

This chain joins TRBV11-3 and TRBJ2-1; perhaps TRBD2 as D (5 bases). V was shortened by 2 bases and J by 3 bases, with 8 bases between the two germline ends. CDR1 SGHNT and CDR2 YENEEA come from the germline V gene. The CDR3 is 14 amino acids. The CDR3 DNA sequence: TGTGCCAGCAGCTTACCCGGGAACTACAATGAGCAGTTCTTC. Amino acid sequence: CASSLPGNYNEQFF. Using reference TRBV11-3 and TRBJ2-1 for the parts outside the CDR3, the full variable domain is EAGVVQSPRYKIIEKKQPVAFWCNPISGHNTLYWYLQNLGQGPELLIRYENEEAVDDSQLPKDRFSAERLKGVDSTLKIQPAELGDSAVYLCASSLPGNYNEQFFGPGTRLTVL.

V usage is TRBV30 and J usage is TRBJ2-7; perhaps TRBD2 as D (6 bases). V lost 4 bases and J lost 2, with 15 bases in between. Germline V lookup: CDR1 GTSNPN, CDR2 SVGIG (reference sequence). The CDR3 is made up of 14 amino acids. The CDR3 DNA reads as TGTGCCTGGACCCGACCCGGGGGAACCTACGAGCAGTACTTC. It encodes CAWTRPGGTYEQYF.

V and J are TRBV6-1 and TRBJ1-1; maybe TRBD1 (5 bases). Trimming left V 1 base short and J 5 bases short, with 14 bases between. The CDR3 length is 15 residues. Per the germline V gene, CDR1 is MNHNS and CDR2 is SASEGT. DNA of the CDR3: TGTGCCAGCAGTGAAGGGGGAGGGGTAGAAACTGAAGCTTTCTTT. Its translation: CASSEGGGVETEAFF.

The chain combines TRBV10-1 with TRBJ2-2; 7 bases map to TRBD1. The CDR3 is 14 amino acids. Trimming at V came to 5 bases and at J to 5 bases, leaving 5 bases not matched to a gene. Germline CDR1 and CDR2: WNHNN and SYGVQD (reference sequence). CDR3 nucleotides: TGCGCCAGCAGTAGGACAGGCATAACCGGGGAGCTGTTTTTT. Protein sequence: CASSRTGITGELFF.

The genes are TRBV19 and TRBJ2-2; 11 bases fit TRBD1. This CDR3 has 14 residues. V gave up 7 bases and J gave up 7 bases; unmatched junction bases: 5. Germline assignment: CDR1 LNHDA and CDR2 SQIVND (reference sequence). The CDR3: CASIRTGGGGELFF. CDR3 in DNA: TGTGCCAGTATCCGGACAGGGGGCGGCGGGGAGCTGTTTTTT.